The clone carrying this TCR beta chain occurred many times. Its antigen is unidentified. This specimen comes from a study of molecular identifiers for immune sequencing clone quantification. The use of previously described methods and listed TCR primers produced the bulk TCR libraries. TCRdb re-derived calls from the PCR reads in MiXCR, one entry per CDR3 protein. The sample holds over 35,000 distinct CDR3 sequences, more than 20% seen once. Study results and caveats: Amid over 900,000 naive cells, spiked Jurkat TCR RNA from one cell was reportedly still detectable.

Sorting was used to obtain naive CD8 T cells (CD8+CD4-CCR7+CD45RA+). Germline V CDR1 and CDR2: ENHRY, SYGVKD. V lost 3 bases and J lost 0; bases outside the gene matches: 10. The CDR3 has 19 amino acids. The sequencing sample was made of naive CD8+ T cells from blood, with Jurkat cell RNA spiked in. Subset reported: FACS-sorted CD8+CD4-CCR7+CD45RA+ naive T cells. The gene calls are TRBV10-3 and TRBJ2-6, with 8 nucleotides matching TRBD1. This clonotype was obtained from a human donor in good health. Some libraries in this study had Jurkat cell RNA spiked in. Here the CDR3 reads CAISEHAGTGNSGANVLTF. CDR3 sequence (DNA): TGTGCCATCAGTGAACACGCCGGGACAGGCAACTCTGGGGCCAACGTCCTGACTTTC.